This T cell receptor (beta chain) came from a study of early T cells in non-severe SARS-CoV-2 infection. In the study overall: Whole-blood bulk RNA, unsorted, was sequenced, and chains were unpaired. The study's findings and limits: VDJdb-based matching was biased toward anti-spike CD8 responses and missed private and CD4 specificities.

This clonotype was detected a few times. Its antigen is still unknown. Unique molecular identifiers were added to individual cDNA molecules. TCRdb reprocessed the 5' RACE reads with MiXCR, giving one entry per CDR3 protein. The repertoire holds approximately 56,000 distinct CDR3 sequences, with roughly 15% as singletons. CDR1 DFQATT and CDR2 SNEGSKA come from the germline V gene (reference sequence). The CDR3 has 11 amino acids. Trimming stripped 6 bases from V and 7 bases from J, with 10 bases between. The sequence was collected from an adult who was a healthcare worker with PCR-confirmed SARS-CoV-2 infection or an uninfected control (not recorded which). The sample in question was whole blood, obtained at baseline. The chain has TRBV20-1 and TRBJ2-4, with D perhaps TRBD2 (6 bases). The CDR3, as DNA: TGCAGTGCGGAACTAGCCAACATTCAGTACTTC. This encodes CSAELANIQYF.